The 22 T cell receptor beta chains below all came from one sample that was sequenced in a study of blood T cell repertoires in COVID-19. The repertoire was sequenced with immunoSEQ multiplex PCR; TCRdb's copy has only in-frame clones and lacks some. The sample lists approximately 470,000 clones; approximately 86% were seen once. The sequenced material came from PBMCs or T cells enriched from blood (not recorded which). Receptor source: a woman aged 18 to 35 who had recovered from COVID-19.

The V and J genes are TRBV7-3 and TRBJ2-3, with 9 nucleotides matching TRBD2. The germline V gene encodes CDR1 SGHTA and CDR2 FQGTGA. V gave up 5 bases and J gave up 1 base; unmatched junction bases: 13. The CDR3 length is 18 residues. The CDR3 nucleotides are TGTGCCAGCAGCGCCCCCTTTGGTAGCGGGGGAGGCACAGATACGCAGTATTTT. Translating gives CASSAPFGSGGGTDTQYF.

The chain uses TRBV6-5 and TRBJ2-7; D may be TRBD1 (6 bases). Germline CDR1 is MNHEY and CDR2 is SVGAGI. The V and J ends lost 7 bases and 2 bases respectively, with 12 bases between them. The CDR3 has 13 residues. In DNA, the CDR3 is TGTGCCAGCACTTCATCAGGGGCCTACGAGCAGTACTTC. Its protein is CASTSSGAYEQYF.

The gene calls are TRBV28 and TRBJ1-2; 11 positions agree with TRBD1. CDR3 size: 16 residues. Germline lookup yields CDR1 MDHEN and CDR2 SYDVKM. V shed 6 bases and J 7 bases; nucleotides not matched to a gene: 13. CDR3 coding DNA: TGTGCCAGCAGCCCCGCCGGACAGGGGGCTAGGGGTGGCTACACCTTC. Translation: CASSPAGQGARGGYTF.

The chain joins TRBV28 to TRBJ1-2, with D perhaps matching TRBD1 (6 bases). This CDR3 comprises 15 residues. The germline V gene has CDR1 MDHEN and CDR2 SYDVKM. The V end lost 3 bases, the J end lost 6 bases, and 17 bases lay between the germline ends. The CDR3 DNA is TGTGCCAGCAGTTTTGGGACAAGGGGGGGAAATGGCTACACCTTC. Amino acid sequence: CASSFGTRGGNGYTF.

This CDR3 is CSVQQGYNEQFF. CDR3 coding DNA: TGCAGCGTTCAACAGGGCTACAATGAGCAGTTCTTC. The chain uses TRBV29-1 and TRBJ2-1; D may be TRBD1 (6 bases). This CDR3 spans 12 amino acids. V was pared by 5 bases and J by 3 bases, with 8 bases between. Germline V gene data show CDR1 as SQVTM and CDR2 as ANQGSEA.

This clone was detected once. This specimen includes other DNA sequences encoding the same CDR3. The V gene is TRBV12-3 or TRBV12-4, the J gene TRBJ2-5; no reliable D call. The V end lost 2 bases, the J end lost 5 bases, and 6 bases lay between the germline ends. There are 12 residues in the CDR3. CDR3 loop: CASSLSRETQYF. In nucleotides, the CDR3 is TGTGCCAGCAGTTTATCGCGGGAGACCCAGTACTTC.

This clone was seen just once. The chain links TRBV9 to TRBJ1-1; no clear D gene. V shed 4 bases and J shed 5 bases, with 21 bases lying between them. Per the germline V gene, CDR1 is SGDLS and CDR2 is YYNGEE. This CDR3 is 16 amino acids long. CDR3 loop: CASSQLKVEGRTEAFF. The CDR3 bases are TGTGCCAGCAGCCAATTAAAGGTGGAGGGAAGAACTGAAGCTTTCTTT. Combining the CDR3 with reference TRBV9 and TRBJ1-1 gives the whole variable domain DSGVTQTPKHLITATGQRVTLRCSPRSGDLSVYWYQQSLDQGLQFLIQYYNGEERAKGNILERFSAQQFPDLHSELNLSSLELGDSALYFCASSQLKVEGRTEAFFGQGTRLTVV.

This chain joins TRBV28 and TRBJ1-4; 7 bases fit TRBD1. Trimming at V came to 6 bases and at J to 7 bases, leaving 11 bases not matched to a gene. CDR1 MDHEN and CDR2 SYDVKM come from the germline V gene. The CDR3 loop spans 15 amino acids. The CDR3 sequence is CASSPTGVGGEKLFF. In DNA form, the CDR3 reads TGTGCCAGCAGCCCTACAGGGGTCGGAGGTGAAAAACTGTTTTTT.

The DNA for the CDR3 is TGTGCCAGCAGCTTAGCGTACACAGGAGTAGAAAAACTGTTTTTT. It translates to CASSLAYTGVEKLFF. The genes are TRBV5-8 and TRBJ1-4; tentatively, D is TRBD1 (5 bases). This CDR3 comprises 15 residues. CDR1 is SGHTS and CDR2 is YDEGEE in the germline V gene. V was clipped by 2 bases and J by 8 bases, with 16 bases between them.

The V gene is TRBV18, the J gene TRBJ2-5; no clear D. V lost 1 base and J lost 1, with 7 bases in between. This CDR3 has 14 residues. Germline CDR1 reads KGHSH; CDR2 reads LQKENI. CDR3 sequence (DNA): TGTGCCAGCTCACCACGCAACAGCCAAGAGACCCAGTACTTC. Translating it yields CASSPRNSQETQYF.

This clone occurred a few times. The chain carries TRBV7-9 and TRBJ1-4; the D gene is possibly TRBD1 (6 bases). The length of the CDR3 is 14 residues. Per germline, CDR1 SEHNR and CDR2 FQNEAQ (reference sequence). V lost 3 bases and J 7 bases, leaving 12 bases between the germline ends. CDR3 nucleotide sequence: TGTGCCAGCAGCTTTCCAGGGGCGAGTGAAAAACTGTTTTTT. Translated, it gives CASSFPGASEKLFF.

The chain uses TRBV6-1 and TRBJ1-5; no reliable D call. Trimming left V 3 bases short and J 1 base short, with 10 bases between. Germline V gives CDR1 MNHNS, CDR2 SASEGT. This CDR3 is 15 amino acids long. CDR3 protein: CASSEVWASNQPQHF. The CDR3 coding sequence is TGTGCCAGCAGTGAGGTATGGGCAAGCAATCAGCCCCAGCATTTT.

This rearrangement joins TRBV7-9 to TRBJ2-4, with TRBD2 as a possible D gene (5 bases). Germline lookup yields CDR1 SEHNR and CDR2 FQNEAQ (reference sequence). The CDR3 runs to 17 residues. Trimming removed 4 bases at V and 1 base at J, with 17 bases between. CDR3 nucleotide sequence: TGTGCCAGCAGCTGGACGGGATTTCGCCGGGCCAAAAACATTCAGTACTTC. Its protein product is CASSWTGFRRAKNIQYF.

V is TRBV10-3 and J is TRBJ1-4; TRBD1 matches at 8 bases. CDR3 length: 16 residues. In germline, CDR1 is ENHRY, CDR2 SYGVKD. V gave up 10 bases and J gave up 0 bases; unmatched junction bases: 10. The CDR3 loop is CATGPATGATNEKLFF. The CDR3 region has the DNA TGTGCCACGGGACCCGCGACAGGGGCAACTAATGAAAAACTGTTTTTT.

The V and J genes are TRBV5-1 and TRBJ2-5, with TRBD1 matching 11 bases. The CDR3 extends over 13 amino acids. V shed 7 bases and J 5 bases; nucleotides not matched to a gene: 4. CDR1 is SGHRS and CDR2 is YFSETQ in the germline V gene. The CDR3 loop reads CASGQGAGETQYF. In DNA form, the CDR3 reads TGCGCCAGCGGACAGGGGGCGGGGGAGACCCAGTACTTC.

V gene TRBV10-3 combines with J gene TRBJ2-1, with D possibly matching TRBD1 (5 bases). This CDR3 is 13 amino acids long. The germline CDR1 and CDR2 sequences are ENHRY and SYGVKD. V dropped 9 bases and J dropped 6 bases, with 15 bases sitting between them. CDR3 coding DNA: TGTGCCATACAGGACCTCAACCTCAATGAGCAGTTCTTC. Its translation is CAIQDLNLNEQFF.

The chain's CDR3 is CASKGGGATTGELFF. In DNA form, the CDR3 reads TGTGCCAGCAAAGGGGGGGGCGCCACCACCGGGGAGCTGTTTTTT. The chain recombines TRBV2 with TRBJ2-2; perhaps TRBD2 as D (7 bases). The CDR3 is made up of 15 amino acids. Trimming took 7 bases from V and 4 from J, leaving 16 bases between them. Looked up from germline, CDR1 is SNHLY and CDR2 is FYNNEI. The whole variable domain, filled in from reference TRBV2 and TRBJ2-2, reads EPEVTQTPSHQVTQMGQEVILRCVPISNHLYFYWYRQILGQKVEFLVSFYNNEISEKSEIFDDQFSVERPDGSNFTLKIRSTKLEDSAMYFCASKGGGATTGELFFGEGSRLTVL.

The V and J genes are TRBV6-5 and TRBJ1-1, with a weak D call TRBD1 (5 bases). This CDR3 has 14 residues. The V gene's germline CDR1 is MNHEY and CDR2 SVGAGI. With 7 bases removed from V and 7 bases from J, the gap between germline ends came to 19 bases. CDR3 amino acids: CASIRARVEGEAFF. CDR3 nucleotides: TGTGCCAGCATCCGAGCCAGGGTGGAAGGTGAAGCTTTCTTT.

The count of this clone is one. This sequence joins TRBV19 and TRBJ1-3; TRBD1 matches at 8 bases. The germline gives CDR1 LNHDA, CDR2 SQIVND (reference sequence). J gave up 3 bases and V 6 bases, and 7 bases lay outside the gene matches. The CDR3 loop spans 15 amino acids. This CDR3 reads CASRKDREHGNTIYF. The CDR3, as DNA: TGTGCCAGTAGGAAGGACAGGGAACATGGAAACACCATATATTTT.

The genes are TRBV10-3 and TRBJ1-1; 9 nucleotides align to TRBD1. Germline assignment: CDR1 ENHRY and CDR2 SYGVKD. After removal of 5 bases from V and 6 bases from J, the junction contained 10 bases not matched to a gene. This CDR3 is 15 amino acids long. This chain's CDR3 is CAISKVLTGGPEAFF. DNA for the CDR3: TGTGCCATCAGTAAGGTTTTAACAGGGGGCCCTGAAGCTTTCTTT.

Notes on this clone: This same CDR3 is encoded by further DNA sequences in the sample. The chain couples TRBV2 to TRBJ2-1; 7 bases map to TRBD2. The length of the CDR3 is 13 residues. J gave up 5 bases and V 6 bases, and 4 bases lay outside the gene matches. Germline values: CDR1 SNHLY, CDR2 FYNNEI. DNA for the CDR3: TGTGCCAGCAGCGCCGGGACTAACAATGAGCAGTTCTTC. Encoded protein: CASSAGTNNEQFF. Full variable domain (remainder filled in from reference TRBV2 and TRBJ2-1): EPEVTQTPSHQVTQMGQEVILRCVPISNHLYFYWYRQILGQKVEFLVSFYNNEISEKSEIFDDQFSVERPDGSNFTLKIRSTKLEDSAMYFCASSAGTNNEQFFGPGTRLTVL.

Here the CDR3 reads CATSQQGSEDTQYF. Here the CDR3 DNA reads TGTGCCACCAGTCAACAGGGTTCTGAAGATACGCAGTATTTT. The V gene is TRBV24-1, the J gene TRBJ2-3; tentatively, D is TRBD1 (6 bases). Trimming took 6 bases from V and 5 from J, leaving 14 bases between them. Germline V CDR1 and CDR2: KGHDR, SFDVKD. CDR3 length: 14 amino acids.